This TCR beta chain came from a study of OX40 agonist ivuxolimab in advanced cancers. Study background: The patients received agonistic anti-OX40 (CD134) antibody ivuxolimab. In this trial design, patients received ivuxolimab intravenously at 0.01 to 10 mg/kg every 2 weeks. Partial responses occurred in three patients (one hepatocellular carcinoma, two cutaneous melanoma).

Study results and caveats: No antigen was identified for the clonally expanded peripheral T cells.

The protocol was immunoSEQ multiplex PCR, while the TCRdb copy is restricted to in-frame clones and leaves out a portion. Of some 55,000 clones detected, 79% appear once; the ten largest clones hold around 2.3%. In regard to this clone: Antigen unknown.

The germline gives CDR1 SGHTA, CDR2 FQGNSA. The CDR3 is 14 amino acids. The V and J ends lost 1 base and 4 bases respectively, with 10 bases between them. The chain is built from TRBV7-2 and TRBJ1-2, with D possibly being TRBD1 (5 bases). This sample comprised CD4+ or CD8+ T cells sorted from blood, obtained in a trial of the OX40 agonist ivuxolimab. This TCR derives from an adult with an advanced solid tumor such as melanoma, head and neck, liver or kidney cancer. The CDR3 loop reads CASSLERDSYGYTF. The DNA for the CDR3 is TGTGCCAGCAGCTTAGAACGGGACTCCTATGGCTACACCTTC.